This T cell receptor beta chain comes out of a study of beta chain features in type 1 diabetes. The isolated RNA, all of it, was reverse transcribed, so expressed TCRB transcripts were what got sequenced. Using immunoSEQ multiplex PCR, the repertoire was profiled, and TCRdb retains in-frame clones only, with some absent. The sample has 500,000 to 700,000 clones, about 16% seen once. CDR1 and CDR2 from the germline V gene are MNHEY and SMNVEV (reference sequence). Trimming removed 3 bases at V and 4 bases at J, with 15 bases between. There are 15 residues in the CDR3. The chain carries TRBV27 and TRBJ2-5; a possible D gene is TRBD2 (6 bases). This clonotype was sampled from a man aged 18 to 29 in good health. The sequencing input was naive CD4+ T cells from blood. CDR3 amino acids: CASSFRRRRVETQYF. For the CDR3, the DNA is TGTGCCAGCAGTTTCAGGCGCAGGAGGGTAGAGACCCAGTACTTC.